The 8 T cell receptor beta chains below were found in one sample sequenced in a study of response to subunit inactivated influenza vaccine. MiXCR, run by TCRdb on the RT-PCR reads, gives a single entry per CDR3 protein. The sample records hundreds of thousands of distinct CDR3 sequences, less than 25% being singletons. The source material was PBMCs from blood, sampled roughly 20 months after vaccination. The receptors originated from a man aged 50 to 75 who received an inactivated influenza vaccine.

This clonotype was picked up a small number of times. In nucleotides, the CDR3 is TGCAGACGGAGGGACAGGGGGTTCTGCGAGCAGTACTTC. This codes for CRRRDRGFCEQYF. The V call is TRBV20-1, the J call TRBJ2-7; the match to TRBD1 covers 11 bases. The CDR3 is 13 amino acids. Germline V gene data show CDR1 as DFQATT and CDR2 as SNEGSKA (reference sequence).

V usage is TRBV20-1 and J usage is TRBJ2-3, with 8 bases identical to TRBD2. The V segment lost 0 bases and the J segment 3 bases; nucleotides outside the gene matches: 5. The length of the CDR3 is 15 residues. Germline assignment: CDR1 DFQATT and CDR2 SNEGSKA (reference sequence). The CDR3 sequence: CSARDGAGETDTQYF. CDR3 sequence (DNA): TGCAGTGCTAGAGATGGAGCGGGAGAAACAGATACGCAGTATTTT.

The chain has TRBV7-9 and TRBJ2-7; 7 bases agree with TRBD2. Per the germline V gene, CDR1 is SEHNR and CDR2 is FQNEAQ (reference sequence). The CDR3 loop spans 14 amino acids. J lost 4 bases, V lost 5 bases, and 8 bases had no gene match. Here the CDR3 DNA reads TGTGCCAGCAGCCTCAGCGGGATAGGATACGAGCAGTACTTC. Its protein product is CASSLSGIGYEQYF.

This chain joins TRBV3-1 and TRBJ2-6; 10 bases agree with TRBD2. V dropped 4 bases and J dropped 0; count of bases not matched to a gene: 6. Per the germline V gene, CDR1 is LGHDT and CDR2 is YNNKEL (reference sequence). This CDR3 is 18 amino acids long. CDR3 protein: CASSRLLAGSSGANVLTF. CDR3 sequence (DNA): TGTGCCAGCAGCCGCCTACTAGCGGGAAGCTCTGGGGCCAACGTCCTGACTTTC.

The CDR3 here is CASSKGQSLGREQYF. The CDR3 coding sequence is TGTGCCAGCAGCAAGGGACAATCATTGGGTCGCGAGCAGTACTTC. V usage is TRBV5-4 and J usage is TRBJ2-7; D possibly corresponds to TRBD1 (6 bases). V lost 4 bases, J lost 6 bases, and 20 bases lay in between. CDR1 and CDR2 from the germline V gene are SGHNT and YYREEE (reference sequence). The CDR3 extends over 15 amino acids.

The chain employs TRBV24-1 and TRBJ2-1; D not resolved. CDR1 and CDR2 from the germline V gene are KGHDR and SFDVKD. The CDR3 is 13 residues long. V lost 6 bases, J lost 3 bases, and 8 bases lay in between. The CDR3 DNA is TGTGCCACCAGTACCCAGCTCTACAATGAGCAGTTCTTC. Translated: CATSTQLYNEQFF.

This clonotype was observed a handful of times. V is TRBV10-3 and J is TRBJ1-1; 7 nucleotides align to TRBD1. The CDR3 runs 14 residues. The junction had 10 bases not matched to a gene; V was cut back by 6 bases and J by 6 bases. Germline V gene sequence: CDR1 ENHRY, CDR2 SYGVKD. CDR3 bases: TGTGCCATCAGCGATTCGAGACAGGGTCCTGAAGCTTTCTTT. Translation: CAISDSRQGPEAFF.

This clonotype was seen at least ten times. The chain carries TRBV20-1 and TRBJ1-1, with D unclear. This CDR3 is built from 11 residues. V lost 3 bases and J lost 0, with 2 bases in between. From germline, CDR1 is DFQATT and CDR2 SNEGSKA (reference sequence). This CDR3 is CSASLNTEAFF. The CDR3 coding sequence is TGCAGTGCTAGCCTGAACACTGAAGCTTTCTTT.